This T cell receptor beta chain was captured by sequencing in a study of response to subunit inactivated influenza vaccine. TCRdb re-called the RT-PCR reads through MiXCR, storing one row per CDR3 protein. The sample holds hundreds of thousands of distinct CDR3 sequences, 12% seen once. Losses at the gene ends were 5 bases for V and 2 bases for J; bases not matched to a gene: 5. CDR1 MNHNS and CDR2 SASEGT come from the germline V gene. The CDR3 runs to 15 residues. The chain uses TRBV6-1 and TRBJ2-7, with 11 positions matching TRBD1. This clonotype originated in a man between 45 and 60 years old who received an inactivated influenza vaccine. The sample in question was non-naive T cells sorted from PBMCs, obtained around 14 days before vaccination. The CDR3, as DNA: TGTGCCAGCAGTCGGACAGGGGGCAAAACCTACGAGCAGTACTTC. Protein product: CASSRTGGKTYEQYF.